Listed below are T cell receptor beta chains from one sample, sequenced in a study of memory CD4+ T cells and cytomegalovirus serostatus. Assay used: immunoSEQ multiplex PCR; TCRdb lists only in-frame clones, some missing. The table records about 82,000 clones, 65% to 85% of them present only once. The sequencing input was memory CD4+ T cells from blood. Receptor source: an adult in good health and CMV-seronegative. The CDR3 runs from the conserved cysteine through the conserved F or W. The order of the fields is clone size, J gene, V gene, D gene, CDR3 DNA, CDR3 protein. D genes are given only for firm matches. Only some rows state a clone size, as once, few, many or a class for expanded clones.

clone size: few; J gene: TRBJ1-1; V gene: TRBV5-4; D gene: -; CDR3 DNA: TGTGCCAGCAGCGGAAAGACAGCGAACACTGAAGCTTTCTTT; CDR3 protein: CASSGKTANTEAFF
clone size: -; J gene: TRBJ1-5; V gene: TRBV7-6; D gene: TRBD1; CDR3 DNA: TGTGCCAGCAGCTTACAGGGGACAGGGCGTCAGCCCCAGCATTTT; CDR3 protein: CASSLQGTGRQPQHF
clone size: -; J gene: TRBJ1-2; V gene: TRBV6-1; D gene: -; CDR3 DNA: TGTGCCAGCAGTGATCGGGGACACCCGGGTGGCGGCTACACCTTC; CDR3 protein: CASSDRGHPGGGYTF
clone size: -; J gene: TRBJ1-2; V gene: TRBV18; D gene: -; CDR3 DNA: TGTGCCAGCTCAAGGTCAGACACCGGCGATGGCTACACCTTC; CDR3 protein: CASSRSDTGDGYTF
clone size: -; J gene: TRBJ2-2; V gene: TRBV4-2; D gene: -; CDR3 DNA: TGTGCCAGCAGCCAAGAAGTGGGGGGTATCGGGGAGCTGTTTTTT; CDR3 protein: CASSQEVGGIGELFF
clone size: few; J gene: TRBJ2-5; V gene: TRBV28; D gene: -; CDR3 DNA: TGTGCCAGCAGTTTAGGGAGTCGCCCAGAGACCCAGTACTTC; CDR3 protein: CASSLGSRPETQYF
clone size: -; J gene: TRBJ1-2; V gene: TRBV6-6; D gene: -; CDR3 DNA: TGTGCCAGCACTGATTGGACACTTATTTCCTATGGCTACACCTTC; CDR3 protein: CASTDWTLISYGYTF
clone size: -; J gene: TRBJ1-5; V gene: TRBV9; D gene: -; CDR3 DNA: TGTGCCAGCAGCGCTCCCGGGAATGACGATCAGCCCCAGCATTTT; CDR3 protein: CASSAPGNDDQPQHF
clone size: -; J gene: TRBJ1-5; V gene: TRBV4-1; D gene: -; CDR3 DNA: TGCGCCAGCAGCGTCACGCCCGTTTCAGGGATTAGCAATCAGCCCCAGCATTTT; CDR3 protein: CASSVTPVSGISNQPQHF
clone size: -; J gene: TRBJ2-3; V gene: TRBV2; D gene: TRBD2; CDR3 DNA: TGTGCCAGCAGACTAGCGCCTAGAGATACGCAGTATTTT; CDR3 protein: CASRLAPRDTQYF
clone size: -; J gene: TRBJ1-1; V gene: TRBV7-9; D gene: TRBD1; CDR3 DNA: TGTGCCACCAAGTCAGGAGGGGGCCGGGACACTGAAGCTTTCTTT; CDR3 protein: CATKSGGGRDTEAFF
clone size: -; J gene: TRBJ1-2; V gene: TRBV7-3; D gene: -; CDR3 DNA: TGTGCCAGCAGCTTAGACCCAGGGTATGGCTATGGCTACACCTTC; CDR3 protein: CASSLDPGYGYGYTF
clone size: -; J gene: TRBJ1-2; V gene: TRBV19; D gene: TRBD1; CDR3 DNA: TGTGCCAGTAGTACCGCAGGGGGCAACTATGGCTACACCTTC; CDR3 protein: CASSTAGGNYGYTF
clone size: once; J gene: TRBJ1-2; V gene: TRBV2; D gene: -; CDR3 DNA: TGTGCCAGCAGTGAGCAGGGACGCTATGGCTACACCTTC; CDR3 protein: CASSEQGRYGYTF
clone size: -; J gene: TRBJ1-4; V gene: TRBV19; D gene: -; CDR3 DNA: TGTGCCAGTAGTGAAATCGGGCCTGCAACTAATGAAAAACTGTTTTTT; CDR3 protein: CASSEIGPATNEKLFF
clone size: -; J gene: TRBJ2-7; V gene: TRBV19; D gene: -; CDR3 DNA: TGTGCCAGTAGTACACGGACAGAAATTTACGAGCAGTACTTC; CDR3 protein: CASSTRTEIYEQYF
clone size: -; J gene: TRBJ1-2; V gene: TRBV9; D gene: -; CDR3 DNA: TGTGCCAGCAGTTCCGACAGTGACTATGGCTACACCTTC; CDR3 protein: CASSSDSDYGYTF
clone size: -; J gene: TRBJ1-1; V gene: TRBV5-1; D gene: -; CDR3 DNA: TGCGCCAGCAGCTTGCAAGGGGGGGCTGAAGCTTTCTTT; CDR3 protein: CASSLQGGAEAFF
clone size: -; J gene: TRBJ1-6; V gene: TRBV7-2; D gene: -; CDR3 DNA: TGTGCCAGCAGCTTAGACAGCAATTCACCCCTCCACTTT; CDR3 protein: CASSLDSNSPLHF
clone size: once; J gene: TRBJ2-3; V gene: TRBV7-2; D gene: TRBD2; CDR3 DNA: TGTGCCAGCAGCTCTTTAGGCCTAGCGGGGGGTATTACAGATACGCAGTATTTT; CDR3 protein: CASSSLGLAGGITDTQYF
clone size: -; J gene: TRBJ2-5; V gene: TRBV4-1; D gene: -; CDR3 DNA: TGCGCCAGCAGCCAACCCTTACAGGGACGGGAGCAGTACTTC; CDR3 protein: CASSQPLQGREQYF
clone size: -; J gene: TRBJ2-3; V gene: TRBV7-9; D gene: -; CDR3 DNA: TGTGCCAGCAGCCCCGGACAGACATTACCAGATACGCAGTATTTT; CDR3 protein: CASSPGQTLPDTQYF
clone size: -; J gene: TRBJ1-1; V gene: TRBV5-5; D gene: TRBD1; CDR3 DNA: TGTGCCAGCAGCTTGGTGCAGGGGGCGACGGTCCCTTTCTTT; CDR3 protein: CASSLVQGATVPFF
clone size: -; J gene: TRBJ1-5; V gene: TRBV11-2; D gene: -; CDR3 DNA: TGTGCCAGCAGCGCATCAGTCGGGGGCCCGGGCAATCAGCCCCAGCATTTT; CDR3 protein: CASSASVGGPGNQPQHF
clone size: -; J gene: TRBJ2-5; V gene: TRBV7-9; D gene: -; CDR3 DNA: TGTGCCAGCAGCTTAGGGCAAAGAGGGACCCAGTACTTC; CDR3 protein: CASSLGQRGTQYF
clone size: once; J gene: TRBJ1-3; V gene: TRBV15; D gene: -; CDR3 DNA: TGTGCCACCAGCCCCCGGACTTGGGCAGCGAATGGAAACACCATATATTTT; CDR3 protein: CATSPRTWAANGNTIYF
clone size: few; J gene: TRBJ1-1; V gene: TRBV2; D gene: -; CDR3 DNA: TGTGCCAGCATAGCCCGTGTGGGCACTGAAGCTTTCTTT; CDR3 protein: CASIARVGTEAFF
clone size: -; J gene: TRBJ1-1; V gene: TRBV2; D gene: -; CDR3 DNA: TGTGCCAGCTTTAGAGGGTTGAACACTGAAGCTTTCTTT; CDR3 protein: CASFRGLNTEAFF
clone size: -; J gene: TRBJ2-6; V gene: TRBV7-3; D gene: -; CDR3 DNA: TGTGCCAGCAGCTTAAACGGACGTGGGGCTGGGGCCAACGTCCTGACTTTC; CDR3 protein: CASSLNGRGAGANVLTF
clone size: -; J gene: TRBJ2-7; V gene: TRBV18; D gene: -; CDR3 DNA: TGTGCCAGCTCACCAGGCGCCAGGACCCTCGGCGAGCAGTACTTC; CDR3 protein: CASSPGARTLGEQYF
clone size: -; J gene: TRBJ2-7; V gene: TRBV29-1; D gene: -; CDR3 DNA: TGCAGCGTTGCCGGGGCGGTCGAGCAGTACTTC; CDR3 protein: CSVAGAVEQYF
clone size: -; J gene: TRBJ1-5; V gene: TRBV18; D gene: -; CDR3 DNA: TGTGCCAGCTCATCTAGGAGCCGGGCTCCCGGGGGCAATCAGCCCCAGCATTTT; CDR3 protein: CASSSRSRAPGGNQPQHF
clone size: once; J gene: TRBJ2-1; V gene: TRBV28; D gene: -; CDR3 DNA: TGTGCCAGCAGCCAAGTCTGGAAAAAAGGCAATGAGCAGTTCTTC; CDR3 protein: CASSQVWKKGNEQFF
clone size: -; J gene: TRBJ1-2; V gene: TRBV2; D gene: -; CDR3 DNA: TGTGCCAGCAGTGAAGCGCCAGGAGGCAACTATGGCTACACCTTC; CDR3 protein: CASSEAPGGNYGYTF
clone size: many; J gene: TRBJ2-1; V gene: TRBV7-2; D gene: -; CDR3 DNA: TGTGCCAGCAGCTTAGAGTATCACAATGAGCAGTTCTTC; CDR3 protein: CASSLEYHNEQFF
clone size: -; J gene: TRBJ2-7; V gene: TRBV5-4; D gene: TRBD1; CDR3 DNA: TGTGCCAGCAGCTTAGGACAGGGGCCCTACGAGCAGTACTTC; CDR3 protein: CASSLGQGPYEQYF
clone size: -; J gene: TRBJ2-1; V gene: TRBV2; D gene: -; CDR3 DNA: TGTGCCAGCAGGAACAATGAGCAGTTCTTC; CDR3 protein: CASRNNEQFF
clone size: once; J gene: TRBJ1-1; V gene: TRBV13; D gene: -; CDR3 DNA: TGTGCCAGCAGCCACCCACAGGGCAGGACTGAAGCTTTCTTT; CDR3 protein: CASSHPQGRTEAFF
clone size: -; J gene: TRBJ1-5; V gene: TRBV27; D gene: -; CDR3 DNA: TGTGCCAGCAGCTACATTCAGCCCCAGCATTTT; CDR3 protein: CASSYIQPQHF
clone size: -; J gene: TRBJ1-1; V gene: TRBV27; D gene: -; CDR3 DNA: TGTGCCAGGAACAACACTGAAGCTTTCTTT; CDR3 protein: CARNNTEAFF
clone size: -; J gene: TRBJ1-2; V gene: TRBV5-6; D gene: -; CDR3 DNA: TGTGCCAGCAGCTTAAAGGGGTTGCGATATGGCTACACCTTC; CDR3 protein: CASSLKGLRYGYTF